This is a list of T cell receptor beta chains from one sample in a study of blood T cell repertoires in COVID-19. Measured with immunoSEQ multiplex PCR; TCRdb has only the in-frame clones, and not every one. The repertoire holds roughly 500,000 clones, with around 89% as singletons. The sample consisted of PBMCs or T cells enriched from blood (not recorded which). These receptors originate from a woman aged 40 to 50 who had recovered from COVID-19. CDR3s include the opening cysteine and the closing phenylalanine or tryptophan. D genes are given only for firm matches. Expanded clones get a size class; other rows say once, few or many, or leave the size out.

d_call clone_size j_call v_call cdr3_nt cdr3_aa
- once TRBJ1-2 TRBV27 TGTGCCAGCAGTTTTTTATCAGGGGTTGGCTACACCTTC CASSFLSGVGYTF
- - TRBJ2-5 TRBV18 TGTGCCAGCTCACCACTAGCAATTGAGACCCAGTACTTC CASSPLAIETQYF
TRBD1 - TRBJ2-7 TRBV5-8 TGTGCCAGCAGATGGACAGGGAGATTCTTCGAGCAGTACTTC CASRWTGRFFEQYF
TRBD2 - TRBJ2-1 TRBV6-2/TRBV6-3 TGTGCCAGCAGCCGAGGACTAGCGGGAGCCCATGAGCAGTTCTTC CASSRGLAGAHEQFF
- - TRBJ1-1 TRBV29-1 TGCAGCGTTCCAAGGGGAAGTGAAGCTTTCTTT CSVPRGSEAFF
- - TRBJ1-4 TRBV20-1 TGCAGTGCTAGAGATGGACTATCATATTTTTTT CSARDGLSYFF
- - TRBJ1-5 TRBV7-2 TGTGCCAGCAGCTTCAATCCAGGGGATAATCAGCCCCAGCATTTT CASSFNPGDNQPQHF
TRBD1 once TRBJ1-1 TRBV2 TGTGCCAGCAGTAACAGGGGGCAATACACTGAAGCTTTCTTT CASSNRGQYTEAFF
TRBD1 - TRBJ1-6 TRBV27 TGTGCCAGCAGTTTCTTATTGAGGGGGCTGAGTTCACCCCTCCACTTT CASSFLLRGLSSPLHF
- - TRBJ1-1 TRBV29-1 TGCAGCGTCCTGGACAGAGAAGCTTTCTTT CSVLDREAFF
- once TRBJ1-4 TRBV18 TGTGCCAGCTCACCGGGGCCGACAGAGAATAATGAAAAACTGTTTTTT CASSPGPTENNEKLFF
- - TRBJ1-3 TRBV3-1/TRBV3-2 TGTGCCAGCAGCATTGAACTGACAGCGGGAGGAAACACCATATATTTT CASSIELTAGGNTIYF
- - TRBJ2-5 TRBV21-1 TGTGCCAGCAGCGAAAACCGGGACAGGGATGGACTTATGCGGGAGACCCAGTACTTC CASSENRDRDGLMRETQYF
- - TRBJ2-1 TRBV2 TGTGCCAGCCGGACAACCTCCTACAATGAGCAGTTCTTC CASRTTSYNEQFF
TRBD1 few TRBJ1-5 TRBV28 TGTGCCAGCAGTGGGGCCGGGGGACAGGGGTTCAATCAGCCCCAGCATTTT CASSGAGGQGFNQPQHF
- - TRBJ1-5 TRBV18 TGTGCCAGCTCACGGACTAAGGATCAGCCCCAGCATTTT CASSRTKDQPQHF
- once TRBJ1-1 TRBV19 TGTGCCAGTAGTAGAATACACCCGAACACTGAAGCTTTCTTT CASSRIHPNTEAFF
- - TRBJ1-6 TRBV5-4 TGTGCCTCCCAGCTCCGGGGTGGTAATTCACCCCTCCACTTT CASQLRGGNSPLHF
TRBD2 - TRBJ2-1 TRBV15 TGTGCCACCAGCAAAGTGACTAGCGGGAGGATGTACAATGAGCAGTTCTTC CATSKVTSGRMYNEQFF
- once TRBJ2-7 TRBV3-1/TRBV3-2 TGTGCCAGCAGCCAGCGCAGGGGCTCCTACGAGCAGTACTTC CASSQRRGSYEQYF
TRBD1 - TRBJ1-2 TRBV24-1 TGTGCCACCAGTGACCCAGGGGGCGACTATGGCTACACCTTC CATSDPGGDYGYTF
- - TRBJ1-4 TRBV11-2 TGTGCCAGCAGCTGGAGCGGTGAAAAACTGTTTTTT CASSWSGEKLFF
- - TRBJ2-7 TRBV11-3 TGTGCCAGCAGCTTTTCGGGGTTAACCTACGAGCAGTACTTC CASSFSGLTYEQYF
TRBD1 - TRBJ2-5 TRBV4-3 TGCGCCAGCAGCCAATGGACAGGGAAAGAGACCCAGTACTTC CASSQWTGKETQYF
- - TRBJ1-1 TRBV10-3 TGTGCCGCTAGGCCGACAGAGAACACTGAAGCTTTCTTT CAARPTENTEAFF
TRBD2 - TRBJ2-5 TRBV19 TGTGCCAGTAGTCCCGGACTAGCGAAAGAGACCCAGTACTTC CASSPGLAKETQYF
TRBD2 - TRBJ2-1 TRBV5-1 TGCGCCAGCAGCTCCGGGACTAGCGGGAAGATCTCCTACAATGAGCAGTTCTTC CASSSGTSGKISYNEQFF
TRBD2 - TRBJ2-5 TRBV3-1/TRBV3-2 TGTGCCAGCAGCCAAGGAGCGGGGAGTGAGACCCAGTACTTC CASSQGAGSETQYF
TRBD1 - TRBJ2-7 TRBV6-5 TGTGCCAGCACCTTCACAGGGGGTTCCTACGAGCAGTACTTC CASTFTGGSYEQYF
- once TRBJ1-3 TRBV3-1/TRBV3-2 TGTGCCAGCAGCCTCCATAGTGCTGGAAACACCATATATTTT CASSLHSAGNTIYF
- - TRBJ1-2 TRBV5-6 TGTGCCAGCAGCTTGAGGGGGAATCGCTATGGCTACACCTTC CASSLRGNRYGYTF
TRBD2 - TRBJ2-2 TRBV6-5 TGTGCCAGCCAACCAGCGGGATCAACCGGGGAGCTGTTTTTT CASQPAGSTGELFF
- - TRBJ2-2 TRBV7-8 TGTGCCAGCAGCTTAGCCACCGAGCAGGGTGCCGGGGAGCTGTTTTTT CASSLATEQGAGELFF
- once TRBJ1-3 TRBV7-2 TGTGCCAGCAGCTCCGTACGTCGGACAGCGACGACTAATGGAAACACCATATATTTT CASSSVRRTATTNGNTIYF
TRBD2 - TRBJ2-7 TRBV7-2 TGTGCCAGCAGCTTAGGGCTAGCGGGAGGATACGAGCAGTACTTC CASSLGLAGGYEQYF
- - TRBJ2-1 TRBV7-9 TGTGCCAGCAGCTTAGTCCGTGGCACCCGCTCCTACAATGAGCAGTTCTTC CASSLVRGTRSYNEQFF
- - TRBJ2-1 TRBV6-5 TGTGCCAGCAGGCAGGGGCTCTACAATGAGCAGTTCTTC CASRQGLYNEQFF
TRBD1 - TRBJ1-4 TRBV2 TGTGCCAGCAGTACGGGACAGGGGGCGGGAGAAAAACTGTTTTTT CASSTGQGAGEKLFF
- - TRBJ1-1 TRBV19 TGTGCCAGTAGTATCGCTCTAAAGGAGGGGAGAGCTTTCTTT CASSIALKEGRAFF